Detailed here is one TCR beta chain. The RNA, about 0.45 to 1 ug, was put through reverse transcription using random hexamers. TCRdb ran MiXCR on the immunoSEQ multiplex PCR reads and lists one entry per CDR3 protein. The table lists 95,000 to 150,000 distinct CDR3 sequences, roughly 95% of them singletons. The source of the sample is a study of CD8 T cells in Susac syndrome. Whole-study context: Among the Susac syndrome patients sequenced, roughly six had active disease and roughly eight were in remission.

CDR3 size: 14 residues. Germline values: CDR1 LNHDA, CDR2 SQIVND (reference sequence). Trimming stripped 1 base from V and 1 base from J, with 5 bases between. This TCR was sampled from a human donor with Susac syndrome. This chain joins TRBV19 and TRBJ1-5; D may be TRBD1 (5 bases). Sample: CD4+ T cells from PBMCs. This CDR3 reads CASSIGDSNQPQHF. The CDR3 DNA follows: TGTGCCAGTAGTATAGGGGACAGCAATCAGCCCCAGCATTTT.